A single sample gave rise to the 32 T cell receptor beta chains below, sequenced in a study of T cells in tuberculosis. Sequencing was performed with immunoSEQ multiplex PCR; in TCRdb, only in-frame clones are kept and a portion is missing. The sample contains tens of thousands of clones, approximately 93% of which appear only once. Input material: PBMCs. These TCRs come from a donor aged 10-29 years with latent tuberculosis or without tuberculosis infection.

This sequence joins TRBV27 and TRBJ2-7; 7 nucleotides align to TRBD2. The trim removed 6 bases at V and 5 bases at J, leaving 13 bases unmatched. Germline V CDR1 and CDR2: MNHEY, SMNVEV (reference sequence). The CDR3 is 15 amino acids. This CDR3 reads CASSLGEGPWNEQYF. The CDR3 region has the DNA TGTGCCAGCAGCCTTGGGGAGGGGCCCTGGAACGAGCAGTACTTC.

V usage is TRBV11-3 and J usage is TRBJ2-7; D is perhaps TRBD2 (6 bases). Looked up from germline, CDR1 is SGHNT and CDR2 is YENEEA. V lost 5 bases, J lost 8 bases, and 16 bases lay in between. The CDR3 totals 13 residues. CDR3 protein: CASSTTTAGQQYF. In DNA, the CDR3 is TGTGCCAGCAGCACTACAACAGCGGGTCAGCAGTACTTC.

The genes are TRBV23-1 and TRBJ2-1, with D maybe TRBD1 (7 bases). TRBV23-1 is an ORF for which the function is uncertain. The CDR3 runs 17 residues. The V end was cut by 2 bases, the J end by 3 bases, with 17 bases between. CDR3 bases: TGCGCCAGCAGTCAACAAATCGGAGGGACAGTCTACAATGAGCAGTTCTTC. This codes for CASSQQIGGTVYNEQFF.

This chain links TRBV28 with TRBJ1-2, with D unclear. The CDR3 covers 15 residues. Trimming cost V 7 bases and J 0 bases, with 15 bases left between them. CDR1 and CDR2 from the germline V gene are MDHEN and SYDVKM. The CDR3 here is CASINGGSSNYGYTF. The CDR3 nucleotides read TGTGCCAGCATTAATGGCGGTTCCTCTAACTATGGCTACACCTTC.

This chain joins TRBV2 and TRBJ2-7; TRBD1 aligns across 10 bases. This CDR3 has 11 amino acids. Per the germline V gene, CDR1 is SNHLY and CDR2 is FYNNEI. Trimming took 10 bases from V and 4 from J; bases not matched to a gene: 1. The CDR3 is CATGQGYEQYF. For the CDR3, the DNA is TGTGCCACGGGACAGGGGTACGAGCAGTACTTC. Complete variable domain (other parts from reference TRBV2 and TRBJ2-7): EPEVTQTPSHQVTQMGQEVILRCVPISNHLYFYWYRQILGQKVEFLVSFYNNEISEKSEIFDDQFSVERPDGSNFTLKIRSTKLEDSAMYFCATGQGYEQYFGPGTRLTVT.

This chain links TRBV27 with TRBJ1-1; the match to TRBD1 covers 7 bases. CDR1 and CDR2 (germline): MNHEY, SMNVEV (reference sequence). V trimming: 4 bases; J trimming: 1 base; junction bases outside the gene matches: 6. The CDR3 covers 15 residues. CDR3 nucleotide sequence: TGTGCCAGCAGTTCAGACAGGGATAGGAACACTGAAGCTTTCTTT. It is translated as CASSSDRDRNTEAFF.

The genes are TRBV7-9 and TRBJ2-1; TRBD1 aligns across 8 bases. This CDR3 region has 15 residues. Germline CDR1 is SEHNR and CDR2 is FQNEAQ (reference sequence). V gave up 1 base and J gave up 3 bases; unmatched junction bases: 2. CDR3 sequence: CASSLGRGHYNEQFF. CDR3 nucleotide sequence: TGTGCCAGCAGCTTAGGCAGGGGGCACTACAATGAGCAGTTCTTC.

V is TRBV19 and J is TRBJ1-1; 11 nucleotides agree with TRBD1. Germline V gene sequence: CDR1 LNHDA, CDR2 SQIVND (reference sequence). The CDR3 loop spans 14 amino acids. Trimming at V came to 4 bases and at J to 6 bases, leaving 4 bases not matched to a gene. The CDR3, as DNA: TGTGCCAGTAGTACTCGGACAGGGGGCCCTGAAGCTTTCTTT. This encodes CASSTRTGGPEAFF.

CDR3 sequence: CSVVTGGDTQYF. Written as DNA, the CDR3 is TGCAGCGTTGTAACAGGGGGCGATACGCAGTATTTT. The genes are TRBV29-1 and TRBJ2-3, with TRBD1 matching over 9 bases. This CDR3 comprises 12 residues. CDR1 is SQVTM and CDR2 is ANQGSEA in the germline V gene. Losses at the gene ends were 4 bases for V and 6 bases for J; bases not matched to a gene: 2.

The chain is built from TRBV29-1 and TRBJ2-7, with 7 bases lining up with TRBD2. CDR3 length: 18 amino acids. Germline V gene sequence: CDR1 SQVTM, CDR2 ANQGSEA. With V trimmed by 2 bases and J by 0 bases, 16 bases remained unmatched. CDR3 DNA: TGCAGCGTTGAATTGGGGTGGGGGGGGAGGACAAGCTCCTACGAGCAGTACTTC. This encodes CSVELGWGGRTSSYEQYF.

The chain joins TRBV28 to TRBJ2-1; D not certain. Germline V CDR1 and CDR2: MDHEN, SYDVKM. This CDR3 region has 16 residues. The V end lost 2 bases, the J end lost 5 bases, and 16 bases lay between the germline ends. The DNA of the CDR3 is TGTGCCAGCAGTTTAAGGTTTGGGCCTCCTAACAATGAGCAGTTCTTC. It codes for CASSLRFGPPNNEQFF.

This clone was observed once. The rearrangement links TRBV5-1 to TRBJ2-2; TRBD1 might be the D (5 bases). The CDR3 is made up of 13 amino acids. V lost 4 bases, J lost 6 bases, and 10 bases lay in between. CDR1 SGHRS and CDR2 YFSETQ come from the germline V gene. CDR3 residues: CASSQGHPGELFF. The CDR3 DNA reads TGCGCCAGCAGCCAAGGACATCCCGGGGAGCTGTTTTTT. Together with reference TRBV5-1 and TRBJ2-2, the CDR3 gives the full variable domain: KAGVTQTPRYLIKTRGQQVTLSCSPISGHRSVSWYQQTPGQGLQFLFEYFSETQRNKGNFPGRFSGRQFSNSRSEMNVSTLELGDSALYLCASSQGHPGELFFGEGSRLTVL.

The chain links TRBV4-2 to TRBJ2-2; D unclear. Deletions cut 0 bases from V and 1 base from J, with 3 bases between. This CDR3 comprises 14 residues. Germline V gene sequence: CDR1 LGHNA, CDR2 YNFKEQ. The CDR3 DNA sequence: TGTGCCAGCAGCCAAGATAAGAACACCGGGGAGCTGTTTTTT. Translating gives CASSQDKNTGELFF.

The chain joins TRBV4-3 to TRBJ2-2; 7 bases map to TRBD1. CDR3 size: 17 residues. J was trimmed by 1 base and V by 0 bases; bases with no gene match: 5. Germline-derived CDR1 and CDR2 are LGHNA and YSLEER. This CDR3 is CASSQDLRQGNTGELFF. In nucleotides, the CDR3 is TGCGCCAGCAGCCAAGATCTGAGACAGGGGAACACCGGGGAGCTGTTTTTT.

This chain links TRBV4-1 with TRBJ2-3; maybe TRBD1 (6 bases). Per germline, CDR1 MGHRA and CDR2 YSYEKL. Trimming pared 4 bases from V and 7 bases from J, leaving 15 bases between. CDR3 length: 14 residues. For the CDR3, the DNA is TGCGCCAGCAGCCTCGACTCGACAGGAAATACGCAGTATTTT. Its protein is CASSLDSTGNTQYF.

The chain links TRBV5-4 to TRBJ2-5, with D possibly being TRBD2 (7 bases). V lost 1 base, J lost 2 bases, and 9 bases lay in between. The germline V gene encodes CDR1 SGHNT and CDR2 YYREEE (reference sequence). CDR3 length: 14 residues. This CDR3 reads CASSLKGGQETQYF. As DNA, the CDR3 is TGTGCCAGCAGCTTGAAGGGGGGGCAAGAGACCCAGTACTTC.

This chain's CDR3 is CASKKGAEEAFF. CDR3 sequence (DNA): TGTGCCAGCAAAAAGGGAGCGGAAGAAGCTTTCTTT. The chain combines TRBV28 with TRBJ1-1; D is unresolved. The CDR3 consists of 12 residues. The germline CDR1 and CDR2 sequences are MDHEN and SYDVKM. The germline V and J ends were trimmed by 7 bases and 8 bases, with 14 bases remaining between them.

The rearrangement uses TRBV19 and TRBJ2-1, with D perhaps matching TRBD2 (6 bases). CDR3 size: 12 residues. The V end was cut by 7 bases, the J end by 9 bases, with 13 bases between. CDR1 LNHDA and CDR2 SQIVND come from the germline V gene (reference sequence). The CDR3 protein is CASIAEGGEQFF. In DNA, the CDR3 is TGTGCCAGTATAGCGGAGGGAGGTGAGCAGTTCTTC.

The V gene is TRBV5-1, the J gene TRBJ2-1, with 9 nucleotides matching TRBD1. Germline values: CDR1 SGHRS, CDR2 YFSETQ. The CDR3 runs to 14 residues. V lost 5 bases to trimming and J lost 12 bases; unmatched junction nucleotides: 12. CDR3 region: CASRTGTGLVGQFF. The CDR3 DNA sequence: TGCGCCAGCAGAACCGGGACAGGGCTTGTCGGGCAGTTCTTC.

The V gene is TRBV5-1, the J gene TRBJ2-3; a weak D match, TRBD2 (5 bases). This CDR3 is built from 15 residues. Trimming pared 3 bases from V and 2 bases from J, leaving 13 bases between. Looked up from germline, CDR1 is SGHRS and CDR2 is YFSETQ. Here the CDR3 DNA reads TGCGCCAGCAGCTCCTTGTCGGGAAACACAGATACGCAGTATTTT. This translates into CASSSLSGNTDTQYF.

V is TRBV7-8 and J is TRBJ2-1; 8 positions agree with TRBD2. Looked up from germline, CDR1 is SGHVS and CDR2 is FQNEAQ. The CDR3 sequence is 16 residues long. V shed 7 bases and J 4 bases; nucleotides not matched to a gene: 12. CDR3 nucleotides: TGTGCCAGCAACTCATTTAGCGGGATTTTTTACAATGAGCAGTTCTTC. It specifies CASNSFSGIFYNEQFF.

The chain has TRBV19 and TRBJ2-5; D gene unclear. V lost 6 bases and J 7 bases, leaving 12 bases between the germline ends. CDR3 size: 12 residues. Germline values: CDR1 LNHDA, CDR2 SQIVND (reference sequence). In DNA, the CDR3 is TGTGCCAGTAGCCAGCTAGTGGGGACCCAGTACTTC. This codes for CASSQLVGTQYF. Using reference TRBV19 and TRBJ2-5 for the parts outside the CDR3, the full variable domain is DGGITQSPKYLFRKEGQNVTLSCEQNLNHDAMYWYRQDPGQGLRLIYYSQIVNDFQKGDIAEGYSVSREKKESFPLTVTSAQKNPTAFYLCASSQLVGTQYFGPGTRLLVL.

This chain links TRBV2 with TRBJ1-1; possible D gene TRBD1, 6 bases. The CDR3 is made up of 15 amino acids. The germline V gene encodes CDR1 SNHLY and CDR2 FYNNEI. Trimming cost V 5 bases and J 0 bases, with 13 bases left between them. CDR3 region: CASSSQGRMNTEAFF. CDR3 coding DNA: TGTGCCAGCAGTTCACAGGGAAGAATGAACACTGAAGCTTTCTTT.

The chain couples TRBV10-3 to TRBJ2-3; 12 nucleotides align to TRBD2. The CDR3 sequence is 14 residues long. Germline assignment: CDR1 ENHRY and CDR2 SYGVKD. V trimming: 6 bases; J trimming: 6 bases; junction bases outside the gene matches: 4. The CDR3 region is CAISRLAGEDTQYF. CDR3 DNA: TGTGCCATCAGCCGACTAGCGGGAGAGGATACGCAGTATTTT.

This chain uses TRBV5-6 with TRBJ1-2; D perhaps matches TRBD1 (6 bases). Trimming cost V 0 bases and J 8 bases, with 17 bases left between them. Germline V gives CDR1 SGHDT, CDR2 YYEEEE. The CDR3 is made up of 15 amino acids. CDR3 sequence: CASSLDFRGLSGYTF. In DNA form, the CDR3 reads TGTGCCAGCAGCTTGGATTTCAGGGGTTTAAGCGGCTACACCTTC.

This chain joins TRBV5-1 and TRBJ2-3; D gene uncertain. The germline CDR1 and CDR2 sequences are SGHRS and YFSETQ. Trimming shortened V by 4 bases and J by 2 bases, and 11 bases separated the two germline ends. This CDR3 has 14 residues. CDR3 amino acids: CASSLTMYTDTQYF. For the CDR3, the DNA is TGCGCCAGCAGCCTAACTATGTACACAGATACGCAGTATTTT.

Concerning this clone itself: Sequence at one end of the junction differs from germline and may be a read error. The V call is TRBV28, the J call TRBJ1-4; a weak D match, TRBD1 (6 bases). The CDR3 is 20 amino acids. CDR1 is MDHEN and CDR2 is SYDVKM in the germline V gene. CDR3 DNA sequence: TGTGCTAGCAGTTTGCCCCTCTCGGGACACAAGAGGGCAACTAATGAAAAACTGTTTTTT. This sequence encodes CASSLPLSGHKRATNEKLFF.

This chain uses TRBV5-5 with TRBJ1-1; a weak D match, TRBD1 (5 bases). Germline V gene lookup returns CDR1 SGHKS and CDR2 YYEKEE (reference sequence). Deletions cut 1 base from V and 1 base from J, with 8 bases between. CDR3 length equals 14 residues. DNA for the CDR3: TGTGCCAGCAGCTTGCAGGGTTGGAACACTGAAGCTTTCTTT. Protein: CASSLQGWNTEAFF.

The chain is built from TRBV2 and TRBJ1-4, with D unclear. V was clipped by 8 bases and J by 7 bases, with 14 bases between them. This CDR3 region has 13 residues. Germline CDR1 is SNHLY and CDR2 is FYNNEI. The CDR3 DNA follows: TGTGCCAGCGGGCGGGGTCCAGGTGAAAAACTGTTTTTT. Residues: CASGRGPGEKLFF. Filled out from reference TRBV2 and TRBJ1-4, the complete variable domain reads EPEVTQTPSHQVTQMGQEVILRCVPISNHLYFYWYRQILGQKVEFLVSFYNNEISEKSEIFDDQFSVERPDGSNFTLKIRSTKLEDSAMYFCASGRGPGEKLFFGSGTQLSVL.

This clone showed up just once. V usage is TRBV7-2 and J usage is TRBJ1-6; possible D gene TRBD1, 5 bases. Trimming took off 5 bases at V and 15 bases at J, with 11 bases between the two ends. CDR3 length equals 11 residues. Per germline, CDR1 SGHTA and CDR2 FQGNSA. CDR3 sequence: CASSRRGGLHF. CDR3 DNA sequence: TGTGCCAGCAGCCGGCGGGGGGGCCTCCACTTT.

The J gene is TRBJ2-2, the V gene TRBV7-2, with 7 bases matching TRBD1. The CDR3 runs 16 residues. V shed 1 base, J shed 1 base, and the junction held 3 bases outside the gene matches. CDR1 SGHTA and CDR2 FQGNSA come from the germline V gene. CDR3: CASSLGQGVNTGELFF. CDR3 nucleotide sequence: TGTGCCAGCAGCTTAGGGCAGGGGGTGAACACCGGGGAGCTGTTTTTT.

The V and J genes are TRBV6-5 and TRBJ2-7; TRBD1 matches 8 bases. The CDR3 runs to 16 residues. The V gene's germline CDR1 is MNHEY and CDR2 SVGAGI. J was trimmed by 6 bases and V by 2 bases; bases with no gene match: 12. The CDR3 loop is CASSYRLDRVIAEQYF. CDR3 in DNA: TGTGCCAGCAGTTACCGCCTGGACAGGGTTATTGCCGAGCAGTACTTC.